Listed here are 21 T cell receptor beta chains from one sample, sequenced in a study of T cell responses to AZD1222 COVID-19 vaccine. Sequencing was performed with immunoSEQ multiplex PCR; in TCRdb, only in-frame clones are kept and a portion is missing. This table holds 90,000 to 150,000 clones, 88% found once. The material was peripheral blood, obtained on day 0 of AZD1222 vaccination. These receptors all come from an adult in good health.

The V gene is TRBV3-1 (or the pseudogene TRBV3-2), the J gene TRBJ1-5; D is undetermined. The CDR3 sequence is 15 residues long. V dropped 1 base and J dropped 7 bases, with 14 bases sitting between them. Germline CDR1 and CDR2: LGHDT and YNNKEL (reference sequence). The CDR3 here is CASSQVFGGQQPQHF. The CDR3 DNA reads as TGTGCCAGCAGCCAAGTATTCGGTGGTCAACAGCCCCAGCATTTT.

The gene calls are TRBV19 and TRBJ2-1; 7 bases are a match to TRBD1. The length of the CDR3 is 15 residues. Germline lookup yields CDR1 LNHDA and CDR2 SQIVND (reference sequence). V shed 5 bases, J shed 3 bases, and the junction held 7 bases outside the gene matches. CDR3 protein: CASSPFTGVYNEQFF. The CDR3 DNA sequence: TGTGCCAGTAGTCCCTTTACAGGGGTCTACAATGAGCAGTTCTTC.

This clone is a singleton in its sample. The chain recombines TRBV6-5 with TRBJ2-1; possibly TRBD1 for D (6 bases). Trimming stripped 0 bases from V and 4 bases from J, with 13 bases between. This CDR3 contains 16 residues. Germline loops: CDR1 MNHEY, CDR2 SVGAGI. CDR3 protein: CASSYSRTAMYNEQFF. CDR3 sequence (DNA): TGTGCCAGCAGTTACTCGAGGACAGCCATGTACAATGAGCAGTTCTTC.

V usage is TRBV7-2 and J usage is TRBJ1-2, with 7 bases identical to TRBD1. V shed 3 bases, J shed 6 bases, and the junction held 13 bases outside the gene matches. Germline assignment: CDR1 SGHTA and CDR2 FQGNSA. This CDR3 spans 16 amino acids. CDR3 sequence reads: CASSFAGTEPGNGYTF. Here the CDR3 DNA reads TGTGCCAGCAGCTTCGCCGGGACAGAGCCGGGGAATGGCTACACCTTC.

In DNA, the CDR3 is TGTGCCATCAGTGACCGGACAGGGCCGAGCGAGCAGTACTTC. Translated: CAISDRTGPSEQYF. The chain links TRBV10-3 to TRBJ2-7; 8 positions match TRBD1. Germline-derived CDR1 and CDR2 are ENHRY and SYGVKD. Trimming cost V 3 bases and J 6 bases; bases outside gene matches: 7. The CDR3 is 14 amino acids.

The rearrangement uses TRBV18 and TRBJ1-5; D not resolved. V was trimmed by 3 bases and J by 5 bases, leaving 8 bases between them. This CDR3 contains 13 residues. Germline-derived CDR1 and CDR2 are KGHSH and LQKENI. The CDR3 nucleotides are TGTGCCAGCTCACCCGTACACGATCAGCCCCAGCATTTT. This gives the protein CASSPVHDQPQHF.

This clone was found once. V is TRBV2 and J is TRBJ2-3, with a possible D match to TRBD1 (7 bases). Trimming pared 2 bases from V and 4 bases from J, leaving 13 bases between. Germline V CDR1 and CDR2: SNHLY, FYNNEI. The CDR3 consists of 15 residues. CDR3 amino acids: CASSEWQGGADTQYF. In nucleotides, the CDR3 is TGTGCCAGCAGTGAATGGCAGGGGGGAGCAGATACGCAGTATTTT.

This chain links TRBV5-1 with TRBJ1-6; D is perhaps TRBD1 (5 bases). Germline CDR1 and CDR2: SGHRS and YFSETQ. This CDR3 region has 14 residues. V was trimmed by 0 bases and J by 14 bases, leaving 15 bases between them. CDR3 protein: CASSLGQPLLALHF. CDR3 in DNA: TGCGCCAGCAGCTTGGGACAGCCTCTATTAGCCCTCCACTTT.

This sequence joins TRBV12-3 or TRBV12-4 and TRBJ2-2, with D uncertain. Trimming stripped 1 base from V and 6 bases from J, with 3 bases between. The CDR3 sequence is 12 residues long. The CDR3 sequence is CASSLEAGELFF. CDR3 sequence (DNA): TGTGCCAGCAGTTTAGAAGCCGGGGAGCTGTTTTTT.

The rearrangement joins TRBV2 to TRBJ1-2; the D gene is possibly TRBD1 (5 bases). V was shortened by 6 bases and J by 7 bases, with 9 bases between the two germline ends. The CDR3 extends over 11 amino acids. The germline V gene encodes CDR1 SNHLY and CDR2 FYNNEI. CDR3 sequence reads: CASRRDSGYTF. CDR3 DNA sequence: TGTGCCAGCAGGAGGGACTCTGGCTACACCTTC.

This chain uses TRBV7-2 with TRBJ2-1; D is unresolved. The CDR3 is 13 amino acids. Trimming shortened V by 3 bases and J by 9 bases, and 12 bases separated the two germline ends. Germline V gene data show CDR1 as SGHTA and CDR2 as FQGNSA. The CDR3 spells CASSFSPGREQFF. The CDR3 DNA follows: TGTGCCAGCAGCTTCTCTCCTGGGCGTGAGCAGTTCTTC.

This chain uses TRBV7-9 with TRBJ2-5; D gene unclear. The ends were cut back, 4 bases at V and 2 bases at J, with 11 bases in the middle. The germline V gene has CDR1 SEHNR and CDR2 FQNEAQ (reference sequence). The CDR3 is made up of 14 amino acids. DNA for the CDR3: TGTGCCAGCAGCTCCTGGACGGATCAAGAGACCCAGTACTTC. Its translation is CASSSWTDQETQYF.

CDR3 bases: TGTGCCAGCAGTAATTGGGACAGAGGAGGTTCCGGGGAGCTGTTTTTT. It codes for CASSNWDRGGSGELFF. The chain carries TRBV25-1 and TRBJ2-2, with TRBD1 matching 7 bases. Per the germline V gene, CDR1 is MGHDK and CDR2 is SYGVNS. Trimming at V came to 5 bases and at J to 6 bases, leaving 12 bases not matched to a gene. CDR3 length equals 16 residues.

The table lists this clone with a count of one. J is TRBJ1-1 and V is TRBV7-8; no reliable D call. This CDR3 is built from 13 residues. V shed 1 base and J shed 2 bases, with 5 bases lying between them. CDR1 and CDR2 from the germline V gene are SGHVS and FQNEAQ. The CDR3 sequence is CASSLEGNTEAFF. The CDR3 bases are TGTGCCAGCAGCTTAGAGGGAAACACTGAAGCTTTCTTT.

The gene calls are TRBV4-2 and TRBJ2-1; 13 nucleotides line up with TRBD2. CDR1 and CDR2 (germline): LGHNA, YNFKEQ. This CDR3 region has 16 residues. V lost 5 bases, J lost 5 bases, and 6 bases stayed unmatched. The DNA of the CDR3 is TGTGCCAGCAGCGTTAGGACTAGCGGGGGACACAATGAGCAGTTCTTC. Translation gives CASSVRTSGGHNEQFF.

The chain joins TRBV3-1 (or the pseudogene TRBV3-2) to TRBJ2-1, with D perhaps TRBD1 (5 bases). With 5 bases removed from V and 0 bases from J, the gap between germline ends came to 14 bases. This CDR3 is built from 16 residues. From germline, CDR1 is LGHDT and CDR2 YNNKEL (reference sequence). DNA of the CDR3: TGTGCCAGCAGCTTAAGGGGCGGAACCTCCTACAATGAGCAGTTCTTC. Amino acid sequence: CASSLRGGTSYNEQFF.

The chain is built from TRBV7-6 and TRBJ2-1; D may be TRBD1 or TRBD2 (5 bases each). The CDR3 has 17 amino acids. The germline V and J ends were trimmed by 2 bases and 0 bases, with 14 bases remaining between them. Germline V gene lookup returns CDR1 SGHVS and CDR2 FNYEAQ. CDR3 sequence (DNA): TGTGCCAGCAGCTTAAATCAGCCAGGGAGCTCCTACAATGAGCAGTTCTTC. Its protein product is CASSLNQPGSSYNEQFF.

The CDR3 bases are TGCGCCAGCAGCTTGACCGGACAGGCCTACGAGCAGTACTTC. Translated, it gives CASSLTGQAYEQYF. V and J are TRBV5-1 and TRBJ2-7, with 7 bases identical to TRBD1. CDR1 is SGHRS, CDR2 YFSETQ, per germline. The length of the CDR3 is 14 residues. With V trimmed by 1 base and J by 2 bases, 3 bases remained unmatched. Full variable domain (rest looked up from reference TRBV5-1 and TRBJ2-7): KAGVTQTPRYLIKTRGQQVTLSCSPISGHRSVSWYQQTPGQGLQFLFEYFSETQRNKGNFPGRFSGRQFSNSRSEMNVSTLELGDSALYLCASSLTGQAYEQYFGPGTRLTVT.

The gene calls are TRBV5-4 and TRBJ1-5, with unresolved D. CDR3 size: 13 residues. Germline values: CDR1 SGHNT, CDR2 YYREEE (reference sequence). Trimming cost V 2 bases and J 4 bases, with 7 bases left between them. CDR3 sequence: CASSFAGNQPQHF. The CDR3 DNA follows: TGTGCCAGCAGCTTCGCGGGGAATCAGCCCCAGCATTTT.

This rearrangement joins TRBV7-8 to TRBJ2-5; TRBD2 matches 13 bases. The CDR3 length is 16 residues. Germline values: CDR1 SGHVS, CDR2 FQNEAQ. J gave up 4 bases and V 4 bases, and 6 bases lay outside the gene matches. Here the CDR3 reads CASSSRLAGGGETQYF. CDR3 DNA: TGTGCCAGCAGCTCCAGACTAGCGGGGGGAGGAGAGACCCAGTACTTC. The full variable domain, rest sourced from reference TRBV7-8 and TRBJ2-5, is GAGVSQSPRYKVAKRGQDVALRCDPISGHVSLFWYQQALGQGPEFLTYFQNEAQLDKSGLPSDRFFAERPEGSVSTLKIQRTQQEDSAVYLCASSSRLAGGGETQYFGPGTRLLVL.

This clone has just a few counts. This chain joins TRBV7-3 and TRBJ1-1; D uncertain. Trimming took off 2 bases at V and 5 bases at J, with 12 bases between the two ends. The CDR3 spans 14 residues. Germline CDR1 reads SGHTA; CDR2 reads FQGTGA. DNA for the CDR3: TGTGCCAGCAGCTTAGGGATTTTAGGAACTGAAGCTTTCTTT. This sequence encodes CASSLGILGTEAFF.